The clone carrying this TCR beta chain was counted many times. Its matching antigen is unknown. This specimen comes from a study of type 1 regulatory T cells. The CDR3 spans 14 residues. V was pared by 0 bases and J by 2 bases, with 8 bases between. Germline assignment: CDR1 GTSNPN and CDR2 SVGIG (reference sequence). TCRdb called the reads again in MiXCR, with one record for every CDR3 protein. The table shows 13,000 to 15,000 distinct CDR3 sequences, with roughly an eighth occurring only once. This chain uses TRBV30 with TRBJ2-4; D is unresolved. Material for sequencing was cultured T cells, either the whole culture or a sorted T cell fraction (not recorded which). The clonotype originates from a human donor in good health. The CDR3 DNA follows: TGTGCCTGGAGTGTAGGTGGGACCAAAAACATTCAGTACTTC. This gives the protein CAWSVGGTKNIQYF.